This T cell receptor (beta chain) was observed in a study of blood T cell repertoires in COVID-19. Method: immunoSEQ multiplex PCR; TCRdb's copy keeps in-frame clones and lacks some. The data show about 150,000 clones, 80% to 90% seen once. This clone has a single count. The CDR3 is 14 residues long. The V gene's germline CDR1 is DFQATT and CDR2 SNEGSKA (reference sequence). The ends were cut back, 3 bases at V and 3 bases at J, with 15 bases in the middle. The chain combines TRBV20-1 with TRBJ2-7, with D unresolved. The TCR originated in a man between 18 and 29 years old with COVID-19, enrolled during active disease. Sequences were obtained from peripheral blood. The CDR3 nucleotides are TGCAGTGCTAGTTGGGCAGGTCAACACTACGAGCAGTACTTC. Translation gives CSASWAGQHYEQYF.